Relative to its sample, the clone carrying this T cell receptor beta chain is medium-sized. CDR3 length: 18 amino acids. Trimming cost V 0 bases and J 3 bases, with 21 bases left between them. Germline V gene data show CDR1 as LGHDT and CDR2 as YNNKEL (reference sequence). This sample was taken from a study of T-cell reconstitution after alpha-beta-depleted transplantation in children. During its preparation, the TCRbeta library received unique molecular identifiers. MiXCR, run by TCRdb on the PCR reads, gives a single entry per CDR3 protein. The data hold about 7,600 distinct CDR3 sequences, with 5% to 5.5% observed a single time.

This TCR was recovered from a child younger than two who had a stem cell transplant for acute myeloid leukemia, so the T cells may come from the graft donor. The chain joins TRBV3-1 to TRBJ2-7; D gene uncertain. The sample in question was PBMCs, mostly from graft donor cells, obtained 180 days after TCRalphabeta/CD19-depleted stem cell transplant. The CDR3 protein is CASSQDLGGPTIYYEQYF. The CDR3 nucleotides read TGTGCCAGCAGCCAAGATCTCGGTGGGCCGACGATATACTACGAGCAGTACTTC.